The T cell receptor beta chain described here comes from a study of neurological immune-mediated disorders. The cDNA was generated by 5'RACE with 10-nucleotide random UMIs. TCRdb reanalysed the 5' RACE reads using MiXCR and keeps one entry per CDR3 protein. Altogether roughly 100,000 distinct CDR3 sequences are present, less than 14% being singletons, with the ten largest covering approximately 3.4%. This clonotype was seen many times. The CDR3 is 14 amino acids. The germline V gene has CDR1 KGHDR and CDR2 SFDVKD. V gave up 4 bases and J gave up 8 bases, with 14 bases separating them. Noted time point: longitudinal time-point 3. The unsorted libraries had their origin in 2 million PBMCs stored at -80 C.

The receptor's source is a female donor with HTLV-1-associated myelopathy (HAM/TSP). The sample comprised PBMCs. The chain links TRBV24-1 to TRBJ2-1; weak D call: TRBD1 (5 bases). In DNA, the CDR3 is TGTGCCACCAGTGAGGCAGGGTCAGTCGATGAGCAGTTCTTC. Translation: CATSEAGSVDEQFF.